This entry describes one T cell receptor (beta chain). Its antigen is still unknown. Base qualities are not provided; no much larger clone lies one nucleotide away. The sample belongs to a study of shared clonotypes between healthy human individuals (dated by TCRdb to 2020 to 2022). Study-level background: The cohort comprised two women and a few men aged 18 to 49 years. Blood TCR repertoires of about five healthy adults were deeply sequenced to estimate repertoire size and the extent of clonotype sharing between individuals. Libraries were prepared and TCR repertoires were sequenced by different laboratories using diverse techniques, in order to increase sequencing depth and limit assay-specific biases. Each donor's leukapheresis produced roughly between about 0.8 and 8.9 billion PBMCs. Per donor, three plates each were used for CD4 naive and CD4 memory, two for CD8 naive, and one for CD8 memory. The paper as a whole reports these results and caveats: Pairwise subsampling indicated that sequencing depth was expected to affect the degree of clonotype sharing among donors. Across a few donors, around 5% of naive CD4, roughly 3.8% of naive CD8, about 2% of memory CD4, and under 0.45% of memory CD8 clonotypes were shared. Rarefaction of sorted-subset datasets indicated incomplete sequencing despite the large sequencing depth. Because the study included a small number of donors, the genetic and exposure-history diversity represented was limited. Sampling was restricted to blood, and TCR repertoires in tissue are likely to differ from TCR repertoires in blood. Larger estimated clonotype richness was generally found for naive subsets than for memory subsets. Compared with non-shared clonotypes, clonotypes shared by all four sorted-subset donors had higher generation probabilities.

The donors were healthy, HIV-negative adults with no recently reported acute infections or vaccinations. All donors were Caucasian adults living in Nashville, Tennessee, USA. Magnetic negative selection was used to enrich CD4+ T cells, after which naive cells were positively selected on CD45RA and the negative fraction became the memory subset. After blood collection by leukapheresis, PBMCs were isolated using Ficoll-Histopaque density gradient centrifugation and then cryopreserved in the vapor phase of liquid nitrogen. Purity and quantity of every magnetically sorted T cell population were checked by analytical flow cytometry. Each sorted fraction had its genomic DNA isolated and then quantified by UV absorbance on a Nanodrop 2000c. TCR CDR3 regions were amplified from genomic DNA by multiplex PCR using the deep immunoSEQ assay. Extracted genomic DNA from each cell subset was spread evenly across all wells of several immunoSEQ 96-well plates, with each plate serving as a replicate. For sorted subsets, approximately 190 ng of genomic DNA, equivalent to tens of thousands of T cell genomes, went into each replicate PCR. The purified libraries were quantified using a Qubit 3.0 fluorometer, sized with a Bioanalyzer 2100, and then quantified again using the KAPA Library Quantification kit. A separate single-read 150-cycle Illumina NextSeq 550 flow cell was used to sequence each immunoSEQ 96-well plate. The authors' pipeline ran thus. Because the immunoSEQ output held only junctional sequences and lacked quality scores, the filtering could not match the filtering applied to full-length reads. Sequences were annotated with PyIR, a Python wrapper for IgBLAST v1.9, using IMGT germline references to assign V/J genes and CDR3. Reads were filtered out if the reads had weak V/J assignments (E-value above 1e-6), no CDR3, stop codons, out-of-frame junctions, or ambiguous translated residues. A V3J clonotype was defined by an identical inferred V gene, J gene, and CDR3 amino acid sequence. Percentage overlap between repertoires was calculated by dividing the number of shared unique clonotypes by the size of the smaller repertoire. RTK rarefaction, the Chao1 estimator, and Recon v2.1 estimates of unobserved clonotypes were used to assess repertoire richness. Generation probabilities were computed with OLGA for all TCRbeta clonotypes obtained by the gDNA method from four donors. The source is immuneACCESS, and TCRdb retained only in-frame sequences with V and J called. Part of the clones is not carried over; for the studies checked, unresolved V genes explain less than half of this, and the remainder is unexplained. Clone size and the V and J calls come from that table; the DNA yielded D and trimming. The sample table shows roughly 2,500,000 clones, and 80% to 95% are seen once. The top ten clones comprise 0.36% of the sample.

The germline V gene specifies SGHTA as CDR1 and FQGTGA as CDR2. V loses 1 base at its end and J loses 10 bases; junction bases beyond the gene matches: 12. Including the terminal cysteine and phenylalanine, the CDR3 comprises 16 residues. Only CDR3 DNA is held: 48 bases, read in frame from base 1. The sequenced sample consisted of naive CD4+ T cells from PBMCs. The cell subset or site label of this sample denotes: CD45RA+ positively selected. The clonotype comes from a man younger than 35 in good health. Some clones in this sample may be carry-over from other donors' samples. The receptor chain draws on TRBV7-3 and TRBJ2-1, with 8 junctional bases fitting TRBD2. This receptor carries the CDR3 CASSLNRELAGREQFF. The sequence in DNA is TGTGCCAGCAGCTTAAACAGGGAGCTAGCGGGTAGGGAGCAGTTCTTC.